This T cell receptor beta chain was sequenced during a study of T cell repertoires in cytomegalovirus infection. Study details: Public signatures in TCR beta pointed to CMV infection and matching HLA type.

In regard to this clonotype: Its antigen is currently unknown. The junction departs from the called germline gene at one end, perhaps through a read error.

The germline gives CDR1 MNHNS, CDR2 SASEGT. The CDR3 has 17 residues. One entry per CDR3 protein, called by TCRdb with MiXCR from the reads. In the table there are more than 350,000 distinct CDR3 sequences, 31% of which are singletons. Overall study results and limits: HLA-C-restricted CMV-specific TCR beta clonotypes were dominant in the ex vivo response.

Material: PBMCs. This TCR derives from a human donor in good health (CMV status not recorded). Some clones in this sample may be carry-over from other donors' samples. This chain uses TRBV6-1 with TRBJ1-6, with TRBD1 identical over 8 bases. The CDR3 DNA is TGTGCCAGAAGTGAAATCCCCGGACAGGGTTATAATTCACCCCTCCACTTT. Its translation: CARSEIPGQGYNSPLHF.